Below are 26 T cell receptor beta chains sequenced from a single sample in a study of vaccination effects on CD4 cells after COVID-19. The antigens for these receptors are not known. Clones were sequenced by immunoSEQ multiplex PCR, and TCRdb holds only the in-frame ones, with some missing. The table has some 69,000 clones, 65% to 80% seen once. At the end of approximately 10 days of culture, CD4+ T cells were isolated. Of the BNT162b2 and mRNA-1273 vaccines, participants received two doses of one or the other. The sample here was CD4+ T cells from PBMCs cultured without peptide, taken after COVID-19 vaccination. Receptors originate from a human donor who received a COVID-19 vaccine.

The DNA for the CDR3 is TGCGCCAGCACCTCGGGCGGTTCGGGGGGCTACACCTTC. Translated, it gives CASTSGGSGGYTF. The chain has TRBV5-1 and TRBJ1-2, with D unresolved. Germline lookup yields CDR1 SGHRS and CDR2 YFSETQ. Trimming shortened V by 6 bases and J by 8 bases, and 17 bases separated the two germline ends. The CDR3 consists of 13 residues. Full variable domain (remainder filled in from reference TRBV5-1 and TRBJ1-2): KAGVTQTPRYLIKTRGQQVTLSCSPISGHRSVSWYQQTPGQGLQFLFEYFSETQRNKGNFPGRFSGRQFSNSRSEMNVSTLELGDSALYLCASTSGGSGGYTFGSGTRLTVV.

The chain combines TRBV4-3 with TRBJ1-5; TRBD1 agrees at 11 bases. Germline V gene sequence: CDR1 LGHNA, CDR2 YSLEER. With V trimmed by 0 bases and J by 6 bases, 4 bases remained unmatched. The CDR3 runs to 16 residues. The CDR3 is CASSQELGQGGQPQHF. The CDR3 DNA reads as TGCGCCAGCAGCCAAGAGTTGGGACAGGGGGGTCAGCCCCAGCATTTT.

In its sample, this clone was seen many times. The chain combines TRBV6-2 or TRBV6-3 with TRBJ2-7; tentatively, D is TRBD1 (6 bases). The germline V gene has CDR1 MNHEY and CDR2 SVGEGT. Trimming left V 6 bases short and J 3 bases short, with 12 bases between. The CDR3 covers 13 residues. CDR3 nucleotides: TGTGCCAGCAGCATAACAGGGTTCTACGAGCAGTACGTC. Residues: CASSITGFYEQYV.

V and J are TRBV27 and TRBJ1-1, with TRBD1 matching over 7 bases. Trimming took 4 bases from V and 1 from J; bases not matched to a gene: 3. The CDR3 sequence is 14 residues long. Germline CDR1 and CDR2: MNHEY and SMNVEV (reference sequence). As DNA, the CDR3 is TGTGCCAGCAGTTCACGGACAGGGAACACTGAAGCTTTCTTT. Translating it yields CASSSRTGNTEAFF.

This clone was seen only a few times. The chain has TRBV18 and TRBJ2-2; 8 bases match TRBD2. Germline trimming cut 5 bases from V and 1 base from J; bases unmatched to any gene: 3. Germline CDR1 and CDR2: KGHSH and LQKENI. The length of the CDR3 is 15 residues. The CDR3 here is CASSAGLENTGELFF. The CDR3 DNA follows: TGTGCCAGCTCAGCGGGACTAGAGAACACCGGGGAGCTGTTTTTT.

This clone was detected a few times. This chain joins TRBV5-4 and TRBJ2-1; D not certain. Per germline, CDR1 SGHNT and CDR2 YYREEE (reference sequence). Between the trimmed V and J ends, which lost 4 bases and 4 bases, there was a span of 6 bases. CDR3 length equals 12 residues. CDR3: CASSKGYNEQFF. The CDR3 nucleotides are TGTGCCAGCAGCAAAGGGTACAATGAGCAGTTCTTC.

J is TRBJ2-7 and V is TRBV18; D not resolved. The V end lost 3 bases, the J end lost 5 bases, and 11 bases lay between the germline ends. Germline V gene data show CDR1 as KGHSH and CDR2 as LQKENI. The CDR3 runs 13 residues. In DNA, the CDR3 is TGTGCCAGCTCACCTTCTCTAACTAACGAGCAGTACGTC. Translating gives CASSPSLTNEQYV.

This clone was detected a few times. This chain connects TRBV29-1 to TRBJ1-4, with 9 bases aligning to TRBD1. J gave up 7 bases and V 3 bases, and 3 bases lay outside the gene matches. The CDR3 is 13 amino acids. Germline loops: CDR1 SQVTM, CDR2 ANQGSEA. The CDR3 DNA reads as TGCAGCGTTGAGGGACAGGGAAGTGAAAAACTGTTTTTT. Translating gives CSVEGQGSEKLFF.

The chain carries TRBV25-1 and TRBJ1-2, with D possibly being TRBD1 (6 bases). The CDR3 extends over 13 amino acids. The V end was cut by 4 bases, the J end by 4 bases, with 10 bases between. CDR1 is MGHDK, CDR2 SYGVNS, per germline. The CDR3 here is CASSVAGAYGYTF. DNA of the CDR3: TGTGCCAGCAGTGTTGCAGGGGCCTATGGCTACACCTTC.

CDR3 amino acids: CASSQVKIANTGELFF. The CDR3 DNA is TGCGCCAGCAGCCAAGTTAAAATTGCGAACACCGGGGAGCTGTTTTTT. V and J are TRBV4-3 and TRBJ2-2; D gene unclear. Trimming stripped 1 base from V and 0 bases from J, with 9 bases between. Germline assignment: CDR1 LGHNA and CDR2 YSLEER. The CDR3 consists of 16 residues.

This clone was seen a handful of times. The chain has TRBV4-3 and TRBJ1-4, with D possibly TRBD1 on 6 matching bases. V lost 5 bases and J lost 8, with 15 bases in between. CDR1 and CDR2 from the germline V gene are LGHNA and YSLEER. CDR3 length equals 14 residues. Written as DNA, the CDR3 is TGCGCCAGCAGCGCACAGGGCAGCCACGAAAAACTGTTTTTT. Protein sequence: CASSAQGSHEKLFF.

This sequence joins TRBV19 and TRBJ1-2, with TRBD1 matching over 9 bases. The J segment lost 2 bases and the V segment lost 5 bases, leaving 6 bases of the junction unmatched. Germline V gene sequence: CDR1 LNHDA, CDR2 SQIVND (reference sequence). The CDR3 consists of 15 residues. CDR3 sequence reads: CASSLSGQGNYGYTF. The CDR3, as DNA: TGTGCCAGTAGTCTTTCGGGACAGGGCAACTATGGCTACACCTTC. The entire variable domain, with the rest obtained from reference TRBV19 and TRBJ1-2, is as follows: DGGITQSPKYLFRKEGQNVTLSCEQNLNHDAMYWYRQDPGQGLRLIYYSQIVNDFQKGDIAEGYSVSREKKESFPLTVTSAQKNPTAFYLCASSLSGQGNYGYTFGSGTRLTVV.

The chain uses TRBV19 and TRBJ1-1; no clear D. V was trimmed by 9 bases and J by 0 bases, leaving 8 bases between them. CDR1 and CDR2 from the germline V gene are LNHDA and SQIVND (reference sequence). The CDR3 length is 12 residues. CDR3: CASANLNTEAFF. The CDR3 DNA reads TGTGCCAGCGCCAACCTGAACACTGAAGCTTTCTTT.

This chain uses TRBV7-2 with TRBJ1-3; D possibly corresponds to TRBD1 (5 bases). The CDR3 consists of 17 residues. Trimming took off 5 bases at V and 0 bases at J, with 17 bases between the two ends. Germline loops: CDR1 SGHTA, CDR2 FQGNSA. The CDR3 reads CASSQRSGTVSGNTIYF. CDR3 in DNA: TGTGCCAGCAGCCAGAGGTCGGGGACGGTCTCTGGAAACACCATATATTTT. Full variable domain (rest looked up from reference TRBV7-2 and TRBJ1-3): GAGVSQSPSNKVTEKGKDVELRCDPISGHTALYWYRQSLGQGLEFLIYFQGNSAPDKSGLPSDRFSAERTGGSVSTLTIQRTQQEDSAVYLCASSQRSGTVSGNTIYFGEGSWLTVV.

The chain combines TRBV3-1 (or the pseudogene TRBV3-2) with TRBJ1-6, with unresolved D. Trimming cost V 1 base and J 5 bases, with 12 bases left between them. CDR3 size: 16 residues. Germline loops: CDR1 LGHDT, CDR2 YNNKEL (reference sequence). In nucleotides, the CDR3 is TGTGCCAGCAGCCAAGGGAGGCAGGAAAATAATTCACCCCTCCACTTT. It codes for CASSQGRQENNSPLHF.

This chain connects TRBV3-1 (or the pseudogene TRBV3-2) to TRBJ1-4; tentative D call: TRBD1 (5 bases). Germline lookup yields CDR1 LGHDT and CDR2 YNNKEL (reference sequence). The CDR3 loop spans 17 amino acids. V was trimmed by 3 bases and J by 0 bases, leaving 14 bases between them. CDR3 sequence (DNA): TGTGCCAGCAGCCAGAGGGACCGAGGTTCAACTAATGAAAAACTGTTTTTT. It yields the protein CASSQRDRGSTNEKLFF.

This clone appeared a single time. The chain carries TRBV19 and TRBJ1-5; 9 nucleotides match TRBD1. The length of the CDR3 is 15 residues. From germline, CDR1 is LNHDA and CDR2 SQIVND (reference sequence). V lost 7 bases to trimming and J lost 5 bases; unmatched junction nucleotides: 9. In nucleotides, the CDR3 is TGTGCCAGTACCCTCGGGACAGGGTATGATCAGCCCCAGCATTTT. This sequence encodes CASTLGTGYDQPQHF.

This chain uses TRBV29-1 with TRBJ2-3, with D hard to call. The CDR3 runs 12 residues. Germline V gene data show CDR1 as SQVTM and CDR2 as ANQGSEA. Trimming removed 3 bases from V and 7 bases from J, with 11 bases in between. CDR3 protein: CSVDRMVNTQYF. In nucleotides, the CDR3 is TGCAGCGTTGACAGGATGGTTAATACGCAGTATTTT.

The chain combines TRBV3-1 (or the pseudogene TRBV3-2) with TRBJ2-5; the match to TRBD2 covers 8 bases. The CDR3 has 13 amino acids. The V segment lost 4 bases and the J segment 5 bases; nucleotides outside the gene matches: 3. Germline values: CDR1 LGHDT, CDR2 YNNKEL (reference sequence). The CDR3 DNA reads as TGTGCCAGCAGCCCGGGAGGGTCGGAGACCCAGTACTTC. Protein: CASSPGGSETQYF.

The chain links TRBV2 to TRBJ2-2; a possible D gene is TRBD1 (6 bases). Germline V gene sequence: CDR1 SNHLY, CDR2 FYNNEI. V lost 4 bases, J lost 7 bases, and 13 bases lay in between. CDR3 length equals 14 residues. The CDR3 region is CASSVGQSYGELFF. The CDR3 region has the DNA TGTGCCAGCAGTGTAGGACAGAGCTACGGGGAGCTGTTTTTT. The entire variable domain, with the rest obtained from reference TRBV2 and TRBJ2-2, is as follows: EPEVTQTPSHQVTQMGQEVILRCVPISNHLYFYWYRQILGQKVEFLVSFYNNEISEKSEIFDDQFSVERPDGSNFTLKIRSTKLEDSAMYFCASSVGQSYGELFFGEGSRLTVL.

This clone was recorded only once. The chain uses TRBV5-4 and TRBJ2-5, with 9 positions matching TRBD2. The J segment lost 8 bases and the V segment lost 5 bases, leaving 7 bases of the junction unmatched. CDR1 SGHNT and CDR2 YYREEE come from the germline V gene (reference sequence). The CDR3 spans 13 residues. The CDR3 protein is CASSFSGSETQYF. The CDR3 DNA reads TGTGCCAGCAGTTTTAGCGGGAGCGAAACCCAGTACTTC. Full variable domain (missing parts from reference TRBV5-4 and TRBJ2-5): ETGVTQSPTHLIKTRGQQVTLRCSSQSGHNTVSWYQQALGQGPQFIFQYYREEENGRGNFPPRFSGLQFPNYSSELNVNALELDDSALYLCASSFSGSETQYFGPGTRLLVL.

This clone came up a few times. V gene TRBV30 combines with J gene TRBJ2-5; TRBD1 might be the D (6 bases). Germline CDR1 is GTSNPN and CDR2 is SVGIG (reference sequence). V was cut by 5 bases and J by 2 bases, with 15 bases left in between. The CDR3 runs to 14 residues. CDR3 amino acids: CAWGGRGRQETQYF. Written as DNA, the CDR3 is TGTGCCTGGGGGGGCAGGGGCAGACAAGAGACCCAGTACTTC.

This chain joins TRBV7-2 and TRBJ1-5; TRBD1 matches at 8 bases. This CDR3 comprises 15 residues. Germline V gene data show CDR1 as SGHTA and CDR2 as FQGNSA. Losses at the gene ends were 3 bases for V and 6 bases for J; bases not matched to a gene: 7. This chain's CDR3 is CASSFWTGRGQPQHF. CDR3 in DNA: TGTGCCAGCAGCTTTTGGACAGGGAGGGGTCAGCCCCAGCATTTT. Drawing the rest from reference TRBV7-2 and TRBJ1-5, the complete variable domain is GAGVSQSPSNKVTEKGKDVELRCDPISGHTALYWYRQSLGQGLEFLIYFQGNSAPDKSGLPSDRFSAERTGGSVSTLTIQRTQQEDSAVYLCASSFWTGRGQPQHFGDGTRLSIL.

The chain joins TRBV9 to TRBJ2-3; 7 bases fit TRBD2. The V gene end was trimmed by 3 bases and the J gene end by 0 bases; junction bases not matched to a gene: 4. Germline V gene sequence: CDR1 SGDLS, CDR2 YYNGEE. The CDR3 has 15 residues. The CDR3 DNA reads TGTGCCAGCAGCGGAGGCGGGGGTAGCACAGATACGCAGTATTTT. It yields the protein CASSGGGGSTDTQYF. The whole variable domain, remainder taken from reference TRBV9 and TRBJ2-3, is DSGVTQTPKHLITATGQRVTLRCSPRSGDLSVYWYQQSLDQGLQFLIQYYNGEERAKGNILERFSAQQFPDLHSELNLSSLELGDSALYFCASSGGGGSTDTQYFGPGTRLTVL.

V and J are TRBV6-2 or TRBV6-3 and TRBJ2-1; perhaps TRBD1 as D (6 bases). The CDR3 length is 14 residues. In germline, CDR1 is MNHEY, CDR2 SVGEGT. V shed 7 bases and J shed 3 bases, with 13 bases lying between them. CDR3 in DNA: TGTGCCAGCACCCCGACAGGATTCTACAATGAGCAGTTCTTC. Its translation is CASTPTGFYNEQFF.

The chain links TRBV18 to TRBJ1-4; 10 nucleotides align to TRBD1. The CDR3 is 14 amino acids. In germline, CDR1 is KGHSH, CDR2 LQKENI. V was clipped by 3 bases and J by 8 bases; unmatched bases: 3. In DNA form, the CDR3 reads TGTGCCAGCTCACCGGGACAGGGGATGGAAAAACTGTTTTTT. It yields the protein CASSPGQGMEKLFF.